Listed below are T cell receptor beta chains from one sample, sequenced in a study of long-term antiretroviral therapy in people with HIV. Assay used: immunoSEQ multiplex PCR; TCRdb lists only in-frame clones, some missing. Of about 24,000 clones in the sample, 70% to 85% were seen once. This specimen consisted of unsorted PBMCs, obtained 4.4 years after starting antiretroviral therapy. The origin of the receptors is a man aged 25-45 years with HIV. The CDR3 runs from the conserved cysteine through the conserved F or W. Fields, in order: V gene, clone size, D gene, J gene, CDR3 DNA, CDR3 protein. D genes are given only for firm matches. Size is stated for part of the rows, as once, few or many counts, or as a class when the clone is expanded.

TRBV28	-	-	TRBJ2-7	TGTGCCAGCAGTTCCCGGACAGCGTCCTACGAGCAGTACTTC	CASSSRTASYEQYF
TRBV6-6	-	-	TRBJ1-1	TGTGCCAGCAGTTACTCGAGGTCTGTGGCCTGTGAAGCTTTCTTT	CASSYSRSVACEAFF
TRBV6-5	few	-	TRBJ1-2	TGTGCCAGCAGTTACGCCCTGGAGGGGCCGCTCGGCTACACCTTC	CASSYALEGPLGYTF
TRBV6-5	-	-	TRBJ2-7	TGTGCCAGCAGTTCCACAGGGAGTGGGGCCTACGAGCAGTACTTC	CASSSTGSGAYEQYF
TRBV4-1	-	TRBD1	TRBJ2-7	TGCGCCAGCAGCCCGGGACAGGGTGGGTCCTACGAGCAGTACTTC	CASSPGQGGSYEQYF
TRBV2	few	TRBD1	TRBJ2-7	TGTGCCAGCAGTGAAGGGACAGGGAGCTCCTACGAGCAGTACTTC	CASSEGTGSSYEQYF
TRBV5-4	-	-	TRBJ1-2	TGTGCCAGCAGCTTAATAGGGGCTGGCTATGGCTACACCTTC	CASSLIGAGYGYTF
TRBV7-9	-	-	TRBJ2-5	TGTGCCAGCAGCTTGCAGACGGGGGAGACCCAGTACTTC	CASSLQTGETQYF
TRBV7-9	-	-	TRBJ1-1	TGTGCCAGCAGCTTAGATCGGGGTGGCACTGAAGCTTTCTTT	CASSLDRGGTEAFF
TRBV9	-	-	TRBJ1-3	TGTGCCAGCAGCCCCAACGGTGGGGGGCTAAGCTCTGGAAACACCATATATTTT	CASSPNGGGLSSGNTIYF
TRBV2	-	TRBD1	TRBJ1-1	TGTGCCCGACGGAGGGACAGAGAGAACACTGAAGCTTTCTTT	CARRRDRENTEAFF
TRBV28	few	-	TRBJ1-5	TGTGCCAGCAGTTTCTTAGGGGAGGGGAGCAATCAGCCCCAGCATTTT	CASSFLGEGSNQPQHF
TRBV18	-	-	TRBJ2-3	TGTGCCAGCTCACCGGTCGGACAGATGGGCACAGATACGCAGTATTTT	CASSPVGQMGTDTQYF
TRBV5-8	-	-	TRBJ2-5	TGTGCCAGCAGCCTAAGCCCTAGAGAGACCCAGTACTTC	CASSLSPRETQYF
TRBV27	-	-	TRBJ2-7	TGTGCCAGCAGTTTCTCCGGGATTCACGAGCAGTACTTC	CASSFSGIHEQYF
TRBV4-3	few	-	TRBJ2-1	TGCGCCAGCAGCCAAGAAGGAGAGGGGGTAGATGAGCAGTTCTTC	CASSQEGEGVDEQFF
TRBV29-1	-	-	TRBJ1-2	TGCAGCGTTGACGGCGCCAGGGATTATGGCTACACCTTC	CSVDGARDYGYTF
TRBV19	-	TRBD1	TRBJ1-1	TGTGCCAGTAGTACGACAGGGAGTATCTCCACTGAAGCTTTCTTT	CASSTTGSISTEAFF
TRBV6-6	few	-	TRBJ2-7	TGTGCCAGCAGTTACCCGATTACGGAGCAGTACTTC	CASSYPITEQYF
TRBV15	-	TRBD1	TRBJ1-5	TGTGCCACCAGCAGATACTCGGGACAGGGGTTACAGCCCCAGCATTTT	CATSRYSGQGLQPQHF
TRBV5-1	medium-sized	-	TRBJ2-3	TGCGCCAGCAGCTTGGAGGGGGTCGCAGATACGCAGTATTTT	CASSLEGVADTQYF
TRBV19	-	TRBD2	TRBJ2-3	TGTGCCAGTAGCAGACTAGCGGGCATTAAGGTTCCTAGCACAGATACGCAGTATTTT	CASSRLAGIKVPSTDTQYF
TRBV5-6	-	-	TRBJ2-7	TGTGCCAGCAGCCACGCCGCGGGCTTAAGACTATACGAGCAGTACTTC	CASSHAAGLRLYEQYF
TRBV5-1	-	TRBD1	TRBJ1-4	TGCGCCAGCAGTCCCGACAGGGGGGATGAAAAACTGTTTTTT	CASSPDRGDEKLFF
TRBV7-9	once	-	TRBJ2-7	TGTGCCAGCAGCTTAGCAGGGATCTCCTACGAGCAGTACTTC	CASSLAGISYEQYF
TRBV7-9	-	TRBD1	TRBJ1-2	TGTGCCAGCACCCAGACAGGGGGATACTATGGCTACACCTTC	CASTQTGGYYGYTF
TRBV18	-	-	TRBJ2-7	TGTGCCAGCTCACCAGATTCCCACGAGCAGTACTTC	CASSPDSHEQYF
TRBV19	medium-sized	TRBD2	TRBJ2-5	TGTGCCAGTAGACCCGGACTAGCGGGAATGGAGACCCAGTACTTC	CASRPGLAGMETQYF
TRBV6-1	-	-	TRBJ2-1	TGTGCCAGCAGGACGGACAGCTACAATGAGCAGTTCTTC	CASRTDSYNEQFF
TRBV4-1	-	-	TRBJ2-1	TGCGCCAGCAGCCAAGTGTGGCCCAGGGGACACAATGAGCAGTTCTTC	CASSQVWPRGHNEQFF
TRBV10-3	-	-	TRBJ2-3	TGTGCCATCAGTGAGTCTTGGGGGAGAACAGATACGCAGTATTTT	CAISESWGRTDTQYF
TRBV19	-	-	TRBJ1-4	TGTGCCAGTAAGCTGGGGCTGACGGGGTATGAAAAACTGTTTTTT	CASKLGLTGYEKLFF
TRBV9	-	TRBD1	TRBJ1-6	TGTGCCAGCAGCGAACAGGGGACCTTTAATTCACCCCTCCACTTT	CASSEQGTFNSPLHF
TRBV7-9	-	TRBD2	TRBJ2-4	TGTGCCAGTATCAGCGGGAGAGGCAAAAACATTCAGTACTTC	CASISGRGKNIQYF
TRBV29-1	-	TRBD2	TRBJ2-5	TGCAGCGTTCGGACTAGCGGGGCCCAAGAGACCCAGTACTTC	CSVRTSGAQETQYF
TRBV2	-	-	TRBJ2-7	TGTGCCAGCAGTGAGGTTTATAGGGGGTTTGACGAGCAGTACTTC	CASSEVYRGFDEQYF
TRBV4-1	-	-	TRBJ1-1	TGCGCCAGCAGCCAAGATCCGGCTGAAGCTTTCTTT	CASSQDPAEAFF
TRBV7-2	-	-	TRBJ2-4	TGTGCCAGCAGCGAGACCCTAGAAAACATTCAGTACTTC	CASSETLENIQYF
TRBV5-5	once	TRBD1	TRBJ1-1	TGTGCCAGCAGCCAGACGACAGGGGGACGGAACACTGAAGCTTTCTTT	CASSQTTGGRNTEAFF
TRBV19	-	TRBD1	TRBJ2-7	TGTGCCAGTAGTCTGGGACAGGGGATGTACGAGCAGTACTTC	CASSLGQGMYEQYF
TRBV18	-	TRBD2	TRBJ2-1	TGTGCCAGCTCCCCGAGTAGCGGGAGGGTGTTCTACAATGAGCAGTTCTTC	CASSPSSGRVFYNEQFF
TRBV28	-	-	TRBJ2-7	TGTGCCAGCAGTTTGGCCGGAGGCTCCTACGAGCAGTACTTC	CASSLAGGSYEQYF